These T cell receptor beta chains were read from a single sample in a study of blood T cell repertoires in COVID-19. Sequencing used immunoSEQ multiplex PCR; TCRdb keeps in-frame clones, though not all of them. The data show about 340,000 clones, about 86% seen once. Specimen: PBMCs or T cells enriched from blood (not recorded which). The receptors originated from a woman between 40 and 55 years old with acute COVID-19. Both conserved end residues are part of each CDR3. D genes are given only for firm matches.

cdr3_aa v_call d_call j_call
CASSLAGSNTGELFF TRBV28 - TRBJ2-2
CASRTPRGNTEAFF TRBV27 - TRBJ1-1
CASSLARNTDTQYF TRBV5-1 - TRBJ2-3
CASSYPGTGGGELFF TRBV6-6 TRBD1 TRBJ2-2
CASSKGRQAQGITEAFF TRBV21-1 - TRBJ1-1
CASGGRAGVRADEQFF TRBV25-1 TRBD2 TRBJ2-1
CASSSSVWGRQETQYF TRBV6-5 - TRBJ2-5
CASSQERLAGGIRETQYF TRBV3-1/TRBV3-2 TRBD2 TRBJ2-5
CASSFAGALTDTQYF TRBV9 - TRBJ2-3
CASSLGRLAGGHNEQFF TRBV7-2 TRBD2 TRBJ2-1
CAISIKTGELFF TRBV10-3 - TRBJ2-2
CASSFSGRGDQPQHF TRBV11-2 - TRBJ1-5
CASTRGLADSRRDTQYF TRBV5-1 TRBD2 TRBJ2-3
CASSRQGTGGNTIYF TRBV4-1 TRBD1 TRBJ1-3
CASSYSLTDTQYF TRBV6-5 - TRBJ2-3
CASSPGGDGGYTF TRBV5-5 TRBD1 TRBJ1-2
CASSPSVGGAGGANVLTF TRBV6-6 - TRBJ2-6
CASSPVTGGSGYF TRBV18 TRBD1 TRBJ2-4
CASSLLDSYF TRBV7-9 - TRBJ2-5
CATREGPAGTDTQYF TRBV2 TRBD2 TRBJ2-3
CASSATGTSLYEQYF TRBV9 TRBD2 TRBJ2-7
CASSLGVGTSGSVEQFF TRBV5-1 TRBD2 TRBJ2-1
CASSEDPRQGYGYTF TRBV2 TRBD1 TRBJ1-2
CASSVRPWGTTLLSDTQYF TRBV9 TRBD2 TRBJ2-3
CASSLQTGEAGANVLTF TRBV6-6 TRBD1 TRBJ2-6
CASSLVGQSYEQYF TRBV5-1 TRBD1 TRBJ2-7
CSVETSGRATQYF TRBV29-1 TRBD2 TRBJ2-3
CASKTSAIDTQYF TRBV2 TRBD2 TRBJ2-3
CAALRQGAGTEAFF TRBV5-4 TRBD1 TRBJ1-1
CASSFKLNTEAFF TRBV2 - TRBJ1-1
CASSFIYNEQFF TRBV7-9 - TRBJ2-1
CASSLTNPSKLDNEQFF TRBV28 - TRBJ2-1
CSVRGPTGKGTEAFF TRBV29-1 TRBD1 TRBJ1-1
CSVVGGRGLRETQYF TRBV29-1 - TRBJ2-5
CASSPDRAYGYTF TRBV18 TRBD1 TRBJ1-2
CASSPLAGGPNEQFF TRBV18 TRBD2 TRBJ2-1
CASSLIAGGVTDTQYF TRBV7-3 TRBD2 TRBJ2-3
CASSYIDSPLHF TRBV6-2/TRBV6-3 - TRBJ1-6
CASSIGRGNLYGYTF TRBV19 - TRBJ1-2
CASSRDTSPIQYF TRBV2 - TRBJ2-4
CASLQGIAYEQYF TRBV2 TRBD1 TRBJ2-7
CASSLISGNTEAFF TRBV27 - TRBJ1-1
CASTPDRGVSNQPQHF TRBV19 TRBD1 TRBJ1-5
CASSLGGGRETQYF TRBV5-1 - TRBJ2-5
CASSLGSFYGYTF TRBV12-3/TRBV12-4 - TRBJ1-2
CASRGYLIAGGADTQYF TRBV27 TRBD2 TRBJ2-3
CASSPRQGPPTVQYF TRBV7-8 TRBD1 TRBJ2-7
CAISESGQGLSGNTIYF TRBV10-3 TRBD1 TRBJ1-3
CASSQELGERGRYNEQFF TRBV4-3 TRBD2 TRBJ2-1
CASSPEDRNYGYTF TRBV18 - TRBJ1-2
CASSHGQGGSTDTQYF TRBV5-8 TRBD1 TRBJ2-3
CASSLGVAGNYEQYF TRBV5-4 - TRBJ2-7
CASSPIEGRGPSYEQYF TRBV7-9 TRBD1 TRBJ2-7
CASSYSPRDSYEQYF TRBV6-5 TRBD1 TRBJ2-7
CASSEVSTNYGYTF TRBV6-1 - TRBJ1-2
CASSLDGRGTGETQYF TRBV7-2 TRBD1 TRBJ2-5
CASSEGHGAASSGANVLTF TRBV2 - TRBJ2-6